What follows describes a single T cell receptor beta chain. Clones were read by immunoSEQ multiplex PCR, and TCRdb kept only the in-frame ones, dropping some. The data show about 190,000 clones, with around 78% seen just once and around 2.8% held by the top ten. The sample is drawn from a study of blood T cell repertoires in COVID-19. Study details: The cDNA or gDNA used as material had been derived from T cells, B-cell-depleted T cells, or PBMCs.

The germline V and J ends were trimmed by 4 bases and 0 bases, with 16 bases remaining between them. Per germline, CDR1 LGHNA and CDR2 YSLEER. This CDR3 contains 17 residues. V is TRBV4-3 and J is TRBJ2-4; D might be TRBD2 (6 bases). The receptor comes from an elderly woman with active or convalescent COVID-19. Sequencing was performed on peripheral blood. The CDR3 DNA reads TGCGCCAGCAGCCGAGACGGGACGGGACTAGCCAAAAACATTCAGTACTTC. Protein: CASSRDGTGLAKNIQYF.